One T cell receptor beta chain is described in this entry. V trimming: 2 bases; J trimming: 4 bases; junction bases outside the gene matches: 7. Looked up from germline, CDR1 is ENHRY and CDR2 is SYGVKD. There are 19 residues in the CDR3. The sample belongs to a study of blood T cell repertoires in COVID-19. In the study overall: Some COVID-19 samples were acute and others convalescent; all came from the United States, Italy and Spain. Sample material is recorded as cDNA or gDNA derived from T cells, B-cell-depleted T cells, or PBMCs.

Clones were read by immunoSEQ multiplex PCR, and TCRdb kept only the in-frame ones, dropping some. The sample includes about 140,000 clones, around nine tenths of them seen just once. The chain carries TRBV10-3 and TRBJ2-2; 16 bases match TRBD2. Sequencing was carried out using peripheral blood. The TCR originated in a middle-aged woman with acute or convalescent COVID-19. This CDR3 is CAISEGTSGGATATGELFF. Written as DNA, the CDR3 is TGTGCCATCAGTGAGGGGACTAGCGGGGGGGCGACGGCCACCGGGGAGCTGTTTTTT.